Following are 4 T cell receptor beta chains from one sample sequenced in a study of PD-1 blockade in classical Hodgkin lymphoma. Measured with immunoSEQ multiplex PCR; TCRdb has only the in-frame clones, and not every one. The table includes 40,000 to 50,000 clones, 86% detected once. All patients experienced relapse after autologous stem cell transplantation, and brentuximab vedotin exposure was variable. Sequencing used peripheral blood mononuclear cells (PBMCs), obtained before the second cycle of nivolumab. The receptors derive from a human donor with classical Hodgkin lymphoma.

This chain uses TRBV7-8 with TRBJ2-1; a weak D match, TRBD2 (5 bases). Germline-derived CDR1 and CDR2 are SGHVS and FQNEAQ. The germline V and J ends were trimmed by 4 bases and 5 bases, with 21 bases remaining between them. The CDR3 is 17 residues long. The CDR3, as DNA: TGTGCCAGCAGCTCAAGAGTAGCGAATTTGAATAACAATGAGCAGTTCTTC. This codes for CASSSRVANLNNNEQFF.

The chain links TRBV5-6 to TRBJ2-3; perhaps TRBD2 as D (6 bases). The V and J ends lost 1 base and 1 base respectively, with 13 bases between them. The CDR3 runs 16 residues. Germline loops: CDR1 SGHDT, CDR2 YYEEEE. CDR3 coding DNA: TGTGCCAGCAGCTTGTTTAGATTAGCGGGCACAGATACGCAGTATTTT. Translated, it gives CASSLFRLAGTDTQYF.

The chain recombines TRBV4-1 with TRBJ2-4; possibly TRBD1 for D (6 bases). V was pared by 1 base and J by 0 bases, with 19 bases between. CDR1 and CDR2 (germline): MGHRA, YSYEKL. This CDR3 is 19 amino acids long. As DNA, the CDR3 is TGCGCCAGCAGCCAAGTCGTAGCAGGGGTCCCCCTAGCCAAAAACATTCAGTACTTC. Its protein is CASSQVVAGVPLAKNIQYF.

The V and J genes are TRBV6-1 and TRBJ1-1; D ambiguous. CDR1 and CDR2 from the germline V gene are MNHNS and SASEGT. V lost 6 bases and J lost 8, with 19 bases in between. CDR3 length: 14 residues. As DNA, the CDR3 is TGTGCCAGCAGCCCAAATAAACGAGCTATGGAAGCTTTCTTT. This encodes CASSPNKRAMEAFF.